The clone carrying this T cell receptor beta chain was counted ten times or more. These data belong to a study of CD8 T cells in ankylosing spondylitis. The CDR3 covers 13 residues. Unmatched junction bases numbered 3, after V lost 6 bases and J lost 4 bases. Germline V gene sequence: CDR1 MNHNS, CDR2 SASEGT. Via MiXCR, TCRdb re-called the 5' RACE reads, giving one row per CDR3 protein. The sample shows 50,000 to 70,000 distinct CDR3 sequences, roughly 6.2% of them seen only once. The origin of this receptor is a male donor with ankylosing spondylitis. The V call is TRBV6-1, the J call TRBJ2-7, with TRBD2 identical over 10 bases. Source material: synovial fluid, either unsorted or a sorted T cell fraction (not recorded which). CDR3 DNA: TGTGCCAGCAGCCGGACTAGCGGATACGAGCAGTACTTC. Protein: CASSRTSGYEQYF.